This TCR beta chain is from a study of beta chain features in type 1 diabetes. Reverse transcription of all isolated RNA meant that expressed TCRB transcripts were sequenced. Sequencing was performed with immunoSEQ multiplex PCR; in TCRdb, only in-frame clones are kept and a portion is missing. The table includes about 280,000 clones, approximately 15% detected once. Notes on this clone: Its antigen is not identified.

A heparinised blood draw that averaged roughly 120 mL was obtained once from each donor. Findings of the study overall: All four CD4+ subsets of Type 1 diabetes patients contained TCRB CDR3s that were moderately but significantly shorter. Fewer junction insertions and more nucleotide deletions appeared in type 1 diabetes patients. Healthy donors had naive, central memory and Treg TCRB repertoires that appeared less similar than those seen among patients.

The CDR3 runs 13 residues. Germline V CDR1 and CDR2: SGHRS, YFSETQ. V was trimmed by 3 bases and J by 3 bases, leaving 10 bases between them. Sample: naive CD4+ T cells from blood. The receptor comes from a man younger than 35 with type 1 diabetes. The V and J genes are TRBV5-1 and TRBJ2-7; TRBD2 might be the D (5 bases). The CDR3 region has the DNA TGCGCCAGCAGCTCGGGAAGACACTACGAGCAGTACTTC. Its translation is CASSSGRHYEQYF.